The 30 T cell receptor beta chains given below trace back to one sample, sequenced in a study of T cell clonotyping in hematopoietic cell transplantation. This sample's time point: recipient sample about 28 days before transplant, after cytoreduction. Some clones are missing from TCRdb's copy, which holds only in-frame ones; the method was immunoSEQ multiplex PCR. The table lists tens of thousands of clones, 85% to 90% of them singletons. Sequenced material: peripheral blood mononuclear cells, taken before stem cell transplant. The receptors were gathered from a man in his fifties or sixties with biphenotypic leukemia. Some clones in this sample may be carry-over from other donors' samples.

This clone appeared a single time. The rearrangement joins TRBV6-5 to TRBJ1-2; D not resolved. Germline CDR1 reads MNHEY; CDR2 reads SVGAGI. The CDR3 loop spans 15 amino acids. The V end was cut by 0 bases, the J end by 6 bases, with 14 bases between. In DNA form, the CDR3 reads TGTGCCAGCAGTTACTCGATAGGGAGCCAGAATGGCTACACCTTC. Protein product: CASSYSIGSQNGYTF.

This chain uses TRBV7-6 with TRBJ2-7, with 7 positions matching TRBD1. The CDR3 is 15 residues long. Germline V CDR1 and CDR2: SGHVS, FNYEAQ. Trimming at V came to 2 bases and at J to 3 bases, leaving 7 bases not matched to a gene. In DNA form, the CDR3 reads TGTGCCAGCAGCTTAATGGCCGGGACAGACTACGAGCAGTACTTC. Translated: CASSLMAGTDYEQYF.

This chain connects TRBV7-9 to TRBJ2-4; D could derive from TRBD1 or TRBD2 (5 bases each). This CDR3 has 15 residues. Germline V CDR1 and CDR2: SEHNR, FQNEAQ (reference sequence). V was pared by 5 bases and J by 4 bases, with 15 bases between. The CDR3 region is CASSHWDASKNIQYF. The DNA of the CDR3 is TGTGCCAGCAGCCACTGGGACGCCTCGAAAAACATTCAGTACTTC.

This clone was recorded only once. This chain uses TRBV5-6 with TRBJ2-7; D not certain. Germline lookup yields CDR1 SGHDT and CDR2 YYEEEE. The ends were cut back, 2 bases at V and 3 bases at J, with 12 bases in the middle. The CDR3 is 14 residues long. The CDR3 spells CASSFSRTSYEQYF. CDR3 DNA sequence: TGTGCCAGCAGCTTCAGCCGTACAAGCTACGAGCAGTACTTC.

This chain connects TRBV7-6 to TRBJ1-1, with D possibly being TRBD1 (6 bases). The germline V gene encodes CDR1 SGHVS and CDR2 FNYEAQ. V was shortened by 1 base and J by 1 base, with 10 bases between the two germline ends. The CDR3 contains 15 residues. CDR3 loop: CASSLVAGANTEAFF. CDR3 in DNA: TGTGCCAGCAGCTTAGTGGCAGGGGCGAACACTGAAGCTTTCTTT.

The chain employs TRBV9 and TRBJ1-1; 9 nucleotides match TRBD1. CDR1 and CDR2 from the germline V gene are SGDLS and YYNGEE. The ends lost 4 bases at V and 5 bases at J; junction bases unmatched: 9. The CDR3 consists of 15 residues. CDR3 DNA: TGTGCCAGCAGCCTGTACCGGGACAGGGAAACTGAAGCTTTCTTT. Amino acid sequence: CASSLYRDRETEAFF.

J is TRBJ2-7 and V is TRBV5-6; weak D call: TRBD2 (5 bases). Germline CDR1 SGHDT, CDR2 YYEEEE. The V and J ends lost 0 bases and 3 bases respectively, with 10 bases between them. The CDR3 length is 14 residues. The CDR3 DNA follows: TGTGCCAGCAGCTTGGTAGGGAGTAACTACGAGCAGTACTTC. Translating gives CASSLVGSNYEQYF.

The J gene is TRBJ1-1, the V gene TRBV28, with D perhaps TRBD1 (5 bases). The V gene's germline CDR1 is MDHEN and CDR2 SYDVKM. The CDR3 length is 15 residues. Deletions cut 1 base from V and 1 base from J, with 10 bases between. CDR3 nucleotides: TGTGCCAGCAGTTTATCCACCGACAGGAACACTGAAGCTTTCTTT. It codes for CASSLSTDRNTEAFF.

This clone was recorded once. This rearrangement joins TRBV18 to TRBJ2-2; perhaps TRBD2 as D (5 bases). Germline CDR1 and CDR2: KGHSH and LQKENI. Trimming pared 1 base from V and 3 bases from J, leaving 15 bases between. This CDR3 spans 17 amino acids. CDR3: CASSPRTPDYDTGELFF. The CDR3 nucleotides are TGTGCCAGCTCACCACGAACGCCAGACTATGACACCGGGGAGCTGTTTTTT.

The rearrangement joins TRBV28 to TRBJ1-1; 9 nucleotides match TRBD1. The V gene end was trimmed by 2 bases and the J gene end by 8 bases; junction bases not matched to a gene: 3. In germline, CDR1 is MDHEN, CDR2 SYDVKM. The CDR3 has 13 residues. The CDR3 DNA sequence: TGTGCCAGCAGTTTAGGGACAGGGAGGGAAGCTTTCTTT. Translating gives CASSLGTGREAFF. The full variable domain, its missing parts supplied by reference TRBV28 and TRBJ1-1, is DVKVTQSSRYLVKRTGEKVFLECVQDMDHENMFWYRQDPGLGLRLIYFSYDVKMKEKGDIPEGYSVSREKKERFSLILESASTNQTSMYLCASSLGTGREAFFGQGTRLTVV.

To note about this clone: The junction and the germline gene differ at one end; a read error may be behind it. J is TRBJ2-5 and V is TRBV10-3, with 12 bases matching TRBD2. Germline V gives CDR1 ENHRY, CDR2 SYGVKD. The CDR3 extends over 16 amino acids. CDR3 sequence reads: CASSGPTSGRRETQYF. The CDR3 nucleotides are TGTGCCAGCAGTGGGCCGACTAGCGGGAGACGAGAGACCCAGTACTTC.

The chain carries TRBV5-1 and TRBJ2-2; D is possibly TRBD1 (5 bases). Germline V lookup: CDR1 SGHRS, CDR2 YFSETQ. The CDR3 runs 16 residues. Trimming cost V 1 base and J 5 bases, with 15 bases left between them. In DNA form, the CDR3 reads TGCGCCAGCAGCTTGATTTTCCAGGGTGGGACCGGGGAGCTGTTTTTT. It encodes CASSLIFQGGTGELFF. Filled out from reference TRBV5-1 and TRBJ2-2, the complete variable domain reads KAGVTQTPRYLIKTRGQQVTLSCSPISGHRSVSWYQQTPGQGLQFLFEYFSETQRNKGNFPGRFSGRQFSNSRSEMNVSTLELGDSALYLCASSLIFQGGTGELFFGEGSRLTVL.

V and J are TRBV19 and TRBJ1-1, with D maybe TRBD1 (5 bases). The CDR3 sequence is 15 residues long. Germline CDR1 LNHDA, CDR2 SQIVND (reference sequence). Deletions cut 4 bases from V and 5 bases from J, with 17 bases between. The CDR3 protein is CASSRGDLGGTEAFF. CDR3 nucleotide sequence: TGTGCCAGTAGTAGGGGGGACTTAGGAGGAACTGAAGCTTTCTTT.

The chain's CDR3 is CASRPHANEQFF. The DNA for the CDR3 is TGTGCCAGCAGACCCCATGCCAATGAGCAGTTCTTC. The rearrangement uses TRBV28 and TRBJ2-1, with unresolved D. The CDR3 extends over 12 amino acids. Trimming removed 6 bases from V and 6 bases from J, with 9 bases in between. CDR1 and CDR2 (germline): MDHEN, SYDVKM.

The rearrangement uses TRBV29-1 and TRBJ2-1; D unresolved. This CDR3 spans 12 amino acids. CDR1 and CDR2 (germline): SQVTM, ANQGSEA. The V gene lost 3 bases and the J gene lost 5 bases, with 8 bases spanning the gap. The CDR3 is CSVELRDNEQFF. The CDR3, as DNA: TGCAGCGTTGAGCTCCGGGACAATGAGCAGTTCTTC.

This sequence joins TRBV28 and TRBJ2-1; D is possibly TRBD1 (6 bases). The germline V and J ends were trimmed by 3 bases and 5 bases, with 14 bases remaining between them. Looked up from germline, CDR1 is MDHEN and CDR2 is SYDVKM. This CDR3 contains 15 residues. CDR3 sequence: CASSFYREGNNEQFF. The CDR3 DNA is TGTGCCAGCAGTTTCTACAGGGAAGGGAACAATGAGCAGTTCTTC.

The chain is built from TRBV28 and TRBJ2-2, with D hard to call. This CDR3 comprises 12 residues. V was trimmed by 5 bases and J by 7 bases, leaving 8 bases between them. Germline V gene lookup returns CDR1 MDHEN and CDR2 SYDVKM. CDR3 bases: TGTGCCAGCAGTCAGACCAGCGGGGAGCTGTTTTTT. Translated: CASSQTSGELFF.

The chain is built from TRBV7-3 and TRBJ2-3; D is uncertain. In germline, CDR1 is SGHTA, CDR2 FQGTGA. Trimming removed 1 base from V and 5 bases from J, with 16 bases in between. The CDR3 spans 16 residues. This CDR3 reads CASSLKPGRAIDTQYF. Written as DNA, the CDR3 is TGTGCCAGCAGCTTAAAACCTGGACGAGCGATAGATACGCAGTATTTT.

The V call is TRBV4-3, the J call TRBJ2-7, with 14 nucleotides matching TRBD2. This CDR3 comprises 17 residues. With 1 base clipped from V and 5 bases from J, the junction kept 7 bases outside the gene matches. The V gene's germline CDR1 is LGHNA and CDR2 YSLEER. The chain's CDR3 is CASSQGMGLAGAHEQYF. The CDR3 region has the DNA TGCGCCAGCAGCCAAGGGATGGGACTAGCGGGAGCCCACGAGCAGTACTTC.

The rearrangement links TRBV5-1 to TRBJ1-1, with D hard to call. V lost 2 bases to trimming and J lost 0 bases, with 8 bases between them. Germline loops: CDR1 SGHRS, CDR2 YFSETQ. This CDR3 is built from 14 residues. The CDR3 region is CASSFWTVNTEAFF. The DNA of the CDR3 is TGCGCCAGCAGCTTCTGGACGGTGAACACTGAAGCTTTCTTT.

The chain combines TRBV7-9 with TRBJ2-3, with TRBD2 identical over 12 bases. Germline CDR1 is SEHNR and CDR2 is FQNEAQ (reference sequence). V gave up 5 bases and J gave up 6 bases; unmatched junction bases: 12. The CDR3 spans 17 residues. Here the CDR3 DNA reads TGTGCCAGCAGCGACGCGGGACTAGCGGGTGGGTTGGATACGCAGTATTTT. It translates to CASSDAGLAGGLDTQYF.

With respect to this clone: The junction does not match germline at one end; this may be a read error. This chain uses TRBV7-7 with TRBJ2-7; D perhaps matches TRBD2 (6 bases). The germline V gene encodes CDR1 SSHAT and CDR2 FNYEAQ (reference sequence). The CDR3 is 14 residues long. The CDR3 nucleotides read TGTGCTAGCAGCGTTAGCAGGGAGGTCGGCGAGCAGTACTTC. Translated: CASSVSREVGEQYF. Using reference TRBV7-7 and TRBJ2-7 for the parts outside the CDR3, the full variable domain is GAGVSQSPRYKVTKRGQDVTLRCDPISSHATLYWYQQALGQGPEFLTYFNYEAQPDKSGLPSDRFSAERPEGSISTLTIQRTEQRDSAMYRCASSVSREVGEQYFGPGTRLTVT.

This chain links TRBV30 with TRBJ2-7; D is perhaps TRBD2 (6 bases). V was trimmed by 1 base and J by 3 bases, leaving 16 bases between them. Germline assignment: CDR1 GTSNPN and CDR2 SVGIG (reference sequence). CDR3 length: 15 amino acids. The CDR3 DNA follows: TGTGCCTGGAGTGGTGGGGACTCGTCGCTCTACGAGCAGTACTTC. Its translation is CAWSGGDSSLYEQYF.

The CDR3, as DNA: TGCGCCAGCAGCTTGGCCCCGCAGAGCTACGAGCAGTACTTC. This encodes CASSLAPQSYEQYF. The chain combines TRBV5-1 with TRBJ2-7, with D hard to call. The CDR3 is made up of 14 amino acids. With 0 bases removed from V and 3 bases from J, the gap between germline ends came to 10 bases. Germline CDR1 SGHRS, CDR2 YFSETQ.

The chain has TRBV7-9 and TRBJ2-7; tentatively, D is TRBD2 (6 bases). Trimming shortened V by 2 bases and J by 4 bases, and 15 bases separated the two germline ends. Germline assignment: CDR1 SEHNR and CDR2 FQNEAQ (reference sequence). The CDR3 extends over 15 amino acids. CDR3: CASSLRLGVGYEQYF. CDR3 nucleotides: TGTGCCAGCAGCTTACGACTAGGGGTGGGATACGAGCAGTACTTC.

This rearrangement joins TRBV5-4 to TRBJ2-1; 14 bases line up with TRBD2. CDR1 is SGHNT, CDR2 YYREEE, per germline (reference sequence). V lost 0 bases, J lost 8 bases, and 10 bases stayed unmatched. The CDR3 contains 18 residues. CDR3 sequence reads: CASSLATGLAGGWDEQFF. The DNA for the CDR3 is TGTGCCAGCAGCTTGGCTACCGGACTAGCGGGAGGATGGGATGAGCAGTTCTTC.

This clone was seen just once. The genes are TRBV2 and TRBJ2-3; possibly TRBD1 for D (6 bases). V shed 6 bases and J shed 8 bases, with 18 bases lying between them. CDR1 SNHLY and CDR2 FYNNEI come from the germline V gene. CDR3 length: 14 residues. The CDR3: CASRQGLGLGTQYF. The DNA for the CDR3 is TGTGCCAGCAGACAGGGTTTAGGACTGGGTACGCAGTATTTT.

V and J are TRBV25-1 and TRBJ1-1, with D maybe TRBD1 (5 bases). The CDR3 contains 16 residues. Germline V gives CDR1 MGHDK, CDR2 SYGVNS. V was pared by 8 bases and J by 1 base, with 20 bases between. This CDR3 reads CASGPPHHTGNTEAFF. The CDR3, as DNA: TGTGCCAGCGGCCCCCCACATCATACAGGGAACACTGAAGCTTTCTTT.

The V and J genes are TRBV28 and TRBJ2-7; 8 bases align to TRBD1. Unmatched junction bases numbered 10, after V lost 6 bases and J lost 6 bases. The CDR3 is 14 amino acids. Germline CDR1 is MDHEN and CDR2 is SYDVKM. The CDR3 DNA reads TGTGCCAGCAGGGAAAGGGACAGGCGAGTCGAGCAGTACTTC. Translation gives CASRERDRRVEQYF.

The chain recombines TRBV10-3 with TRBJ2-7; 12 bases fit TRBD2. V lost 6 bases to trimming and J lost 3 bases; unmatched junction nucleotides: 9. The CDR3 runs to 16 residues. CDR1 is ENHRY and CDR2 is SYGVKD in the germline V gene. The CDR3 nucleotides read TGTGCCATCAGCGGGACTAGCGGGCCGCGTTTCTACGAGCAGTACTTC. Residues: CAISGTSGPRFYEQYF.